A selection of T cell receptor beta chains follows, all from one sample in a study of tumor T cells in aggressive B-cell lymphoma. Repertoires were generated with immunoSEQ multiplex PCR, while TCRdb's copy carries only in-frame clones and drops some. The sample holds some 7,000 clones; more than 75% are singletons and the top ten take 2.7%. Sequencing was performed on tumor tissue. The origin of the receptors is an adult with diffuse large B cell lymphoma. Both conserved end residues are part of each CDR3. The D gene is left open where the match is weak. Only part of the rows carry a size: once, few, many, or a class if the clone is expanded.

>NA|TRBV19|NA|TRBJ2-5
CASSIGLAETQYF
TGTGCCAGTAGTATAGGTCTAGCCGAGACCCAGTACTTC
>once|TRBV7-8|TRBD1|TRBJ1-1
CASSLGQGVFTEAFF
TGTGCCAGCAGCTTAGGACAGGGTGTGTTCACTGAAGCTTTCTTT
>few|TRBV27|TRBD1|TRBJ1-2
CASSRQGKVYGYTF
TGTGCCAGCAGTCGACAGGGTAAAGTCTATGGCTACACCTTC
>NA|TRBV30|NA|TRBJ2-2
CAWSVPTGELFF
TGTGCCTGGAGTGTTCCAACCGGGGAGCTGTTTTTT
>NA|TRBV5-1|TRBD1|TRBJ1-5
CASRRDTGGNQPQHF
TGCGCCAGCAGGCGAGATACAGGGGGCAATCAGCCCCAGCATTTT
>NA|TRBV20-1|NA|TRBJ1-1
CSARQGTEAFF
TGCAGTGCTAGACAGGGCACTGAAGCTTTCTTT
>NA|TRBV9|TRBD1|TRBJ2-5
CASSGGTEETQYF
TGTGCCAGCAGCGGAGGGACAGAAGAGACCCAGTACTTC
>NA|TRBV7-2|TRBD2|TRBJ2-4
CASSYAGGASIQYF
TGTGCCAGCAGCTACGCGGGAGGGGCGAGCATTCAGTACTTC
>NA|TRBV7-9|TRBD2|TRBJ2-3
CASSPRPRLAGSTDTQYF
TGTGCCAGCAGCCCCCGCCCCAGGCTAGCGGGGAGCACAGATACGCAGTATTTT
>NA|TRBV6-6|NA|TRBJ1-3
CASSFQGSSGNTIYF
TGTGCCAGCAGTTTTCAGGGCAGCTCTGGAAACACCATATATTTT
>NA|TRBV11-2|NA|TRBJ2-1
CASTTQGASGWDEQFF
TGTGCCAGCACCACCCAGGGGGCTAGCGGCTGGGATGAGCAGTTCTTC
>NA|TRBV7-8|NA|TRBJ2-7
CASISMDSNHEQYF
TGTGCCAGCATCTCGATGGACTCTAACCACGAGCAGTACTTC
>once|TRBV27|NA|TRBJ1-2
CASSSLGGAYGYTF
TGTGCCAGCAGTTCCCTAGGGGGAGCCTATGGCTACACCTTC
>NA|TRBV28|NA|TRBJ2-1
CASSSPVTTSQAYNEQFF
TGTGCCAGCAGTTCCCCCGTGACTACTAGTCAAGCCTACAATGAGCAGTTCTTC
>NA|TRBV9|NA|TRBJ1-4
CASSVGFLGYNEKLFF
TGTGCCAGCAGCGTAGGTTTCTTGGGCTACAATGAAAAACTGTTTTTT
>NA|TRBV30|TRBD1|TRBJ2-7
CAWEGQGNEQYF
TGTGCCTGGGAAGGACAGGGAAACGAGCAGTACTTC
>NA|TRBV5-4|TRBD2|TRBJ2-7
CASSLTSGTRSSYEQYF
TGTGCCAGCAGCTTGACTAGCGGGACCAGGAGCTCCTACGAGCAGTACTTC